Below, one TCR beta chain is given with its context. The data were obtained in a study of yellow fever vaccine responses in identical twins. V trimming: 0 bases; J trimming: 5 bases; junction bases outside the gene matches: 10. The CDR3 sequence is 18 residues long. CDR1 is MNHEY and CDR2 is SVGAGI in the germline V gene. TCRdb passed the RT-PCR reads through MiXCR, listing each CDR3 protein once. The table includes 2,500 to 3,500 distinct CDR3 sequences, approximately 90% detected once. The TCR comes from a female donor who received the yellow fever vaccine. The sequencing here drew on T cells from blood (PBMCs), unsorted or a sorted subset (not recorded which), taken before or after yellow fever vaccination (not recorded which). The chain carries TRBV6-5 and TRBJ2-1; TRBD2 matches at 10 bases. CDR3 in amino acids: CASSYSKVLAGFHNEQFF. The DNA for the CDR3 is TGTGCCAGCAGTTACTCGAAAGTACTAGCGGGATTCCACAATGAGCAGTTCTTC.